The 8 T cell receptor beta chains given below trace back to one sample, sequenced in a study of cytomegalovirus exposure and HLA in healthy donors. PCR amplification relied on 60 Vbeta primers (plus 13 Jbeta primers). TCRdb's copy holds only in-frame clones and misses some; the assay was immunoSEQ multiplex PCR. The table lists around 200,000 clones, around 80% of them singletons, with approximately 2% in the top ten. Sample: PBMCs. These TCRs come from a man aged 30-40 years in good health and CMV-seronegative.

To note about this clone: Other DNA sequences in the sample encode the same CDR3. The V call is TRBV2, the J call TRBJ1-1; D perhaps matches TRBD1 (5 bases). The germline CDR1 and CDR2 sequences are SNHLY and FYNNEI. With 8 bases removed from V and 3 bases from J, the gap between germline ends came to 7 bases. The CDR3 is 11 residues long. The CDR3 DNA follows: TGTGCCAGCTCAGGGTACACTGAAGCTTTCTTT. Protein: CASSGYTEAFF.

DNA of the CDR3: TGCGCCAGCAGCCAAGCACCACGGAGCGTTTGGGAGACCCAGTACTTC. This encodes CASSQAPRSVWETQYF. This chain links TRBV4-1 with TRBJ2-5; D call uncertain. Germline CDR1 reads MGHRA; CDR2 reads YSYEKL. The length of the CDR3 is 16 residues. The V end lost 1 base, the J end lost 5 bases, and 17 bases lay between the germline ends.

The chain links TRBV4-2 to TRBJ2-1, with TRBD2 matching over 7 bases. The CDR3 runs 15 residues. Trimming took 4 bases from V and 4 from J; bases not matched to a gene: 7. From germline, CDR1 is LGHNA and CDR2 YNFKEQ. Here the CDR3 DNA reads TGTGCCAGCAGCCCGCCGGGGGGTGGATACAATGAGCAGTTCTTC. It translates to CASSPPGGGYNEQFF.

This chain joins TRBV27 and TRBJ2-7, with TRBD1 as a possible D gene (5 bases). The CDR3 consists of 13 residues. The ends were cut back, 6 bases at V and 6 bases at J, with 15 bases in the middle. The germline CDR1 and CDR2 sequences are MNHEY and SMNVEV (reference sequence). The CDR3 region is CASSRVPLGEQYF. CDR3 sequence (DNA): TGTGCCAGCAGCAGGGTCCCTCTCGGCGAGCAGTACTTC.

The chain recombines TRBV4-1 with TRBJ2-5, with 8 bases identical to TRBD1. The J call may be wrong; the DNA end is better matched by TRBJ2-7. The CDR3 totals 14 residues. Germline CDR1 MGHRA, CDR2 YSYEKL. The CDR3 protein is CASSQGTGRYEQYF. The CDR3 bases are TGCGCCAGCAGCCAAGGGACAGGGCGATACGAGCAGTACTTC.

This chain joins TRBV18 and TRBJ2-2, with 12 nucleotides matching TRBD2. CDR1 and CDR2 (germline): KGHSH, LQKENI. The CDR3 sequence is 15 residues long. V was pared by 5 bases and J by 7 bases, with 5 bases of the junction left unmatched. CDR3: CASSARLAGVGELFF. CDR3 DNA sequence: TGTGCCAGCTCAGCTCGACTAGCGGGAGTCGGGGAGCTGTTTTTT.

The chain links TRBV11-3 to TRBJ2-7, with 9 bases lining up with TRBD2. V lost 6 bases, J lost 5 bases, and 14 bases stayed unmatched. The CDR3 extends over 16 amino acids. Germline loops: CDR1 SGHNT, CDR2 YENEEA. The CDR3 protein is CASSPRSGRRFHEQYF. DNA for the CDR3: TGTGCCAGCAGTCCCCGTAGCGGGAGACGCTTCCACGAGCAGTACTTC.

V gene TRBV4-1 combines with J gene TRBJ1-3; no reliable D call. The V end was cut by 4 bases, the J end by 0 bases, with 10 bases between. The CDR3 loop spans 15 amino acids. Germline V lookup: CDR1 MGHRA, CDR2 YSYEKL. CDR3 nucleotides: TGCGCCAGCAGCCTCCTTATCAGCTCTGGAAACACCATATATTTT. Translated: CASSLLISSGNTIYF.